The T cell receptor beta chain under discussion was sequenced for a study of T cell responses to AZD1222 COVID-19 vaccine. Study-wide findings and caveats: Spike-specific TCRs gained breadth and depth after people received two AZD1222 doses. Possibly, clonal diversity was underestimated; donors were largely white British and included more females. Baseline serostatus was positive in only 5 to 7 AZD1222 recipients. Variant regions that are unmutated are reportedly the target of nearly half of spike-specific TCRs.

Profiled with immunoSEQ multiplex PCR; TCRdb holds only in-frame clones, not every one. The sample yields 130,000 or so clones, more than 90% seen once. For this clone: Its target is unknown.

This CDR3 region has 13 residues. The germline V gene has CDR1 SGHDN and CDR2 FVKESK. The V end lost 5 bases, the J end lost 6 bases, and 12 bases lay between the germline ends. This receptor was taken from an adult who received the AZD1222 COVID-19 vaccine. This specimen consisted of peripheral blood, obtained 28 days after the second AZD1222 dose. This rearrangement joins TRBV14 to TRBJ2-3; D call uncertain. CDR3 amino acids: CASSSRTLDTQYF. As DNA, the CDR3 is TGTGCCAGCAGCTCCCGCACACTCGATACGCAGTATTTT.